A single sample gave rise to the 7 T cell receptor beta chains below, sequenced in a study of blood T cells in healthy people across ages. Using a J-beta primer mix together with a sample-barcoded 5' primer, a second PCR was run for about 6 to 11 cycles. One entry per CDR3 protein results from TCRdb running MiXCR on the 5' RACE reads. The sample records about 930,000 distinct CDR3 sequences, about 29% being singletons. The data also belong to a second study, concerning T cells of mothers and their children.

Sample: blood. The source of these receptors is a woman between 40 and 50 years old in good health.

This clonotype was recorded a few times. V gene TRBV4-1 combines with J gene TRBJ2-1; 8 bases line up with TRBD2. The V segment lost 4 bases and the J segment 12 bases; nucleotides outside the gene matches: 14. This CDR3 has 15 amino acids. Germline V gene sequence: CDR1 MGHRA, CDR2 YSYEKL. CDR3 region: CASSPTSGTRRAQFF. Written as DNA, the CDR3 is TGCGCCAGCAGCCCTACTTCCGGGACTAGACGTGCGCAGTTCTTC.

The gene calls are TRBV6-2 or TRBV6-3 and TRBJ1-2; D unresolved. The germline CDR1 and CDR2 sequences are MNHEY and SVGEGT. V was clipped by 0 bases and J by 8 bases, with 7 bases between them. This CDR3 comprises 12 residues. CDR3 sequence (DNA): TGTGCCAGCAGTTACTCGAGAAGAGGCTACACCTTC. It encodes CASSYSRRGYTF.

The table lists this clonotype with a few counts. This chain joins TRBV20-1 and TRBJ2-5, with D perhaps assigned TRBD1 or TRBD2 (5 bases each). Germline CDR1 DFQATT, CDR2 SNEGSKA (reference sequence). Trimming took 0 bases from V and 1 from J, leaving 12 bases between them. There are 15 residues in the CDR3. CDR3 sequence (DNA): TGCAGTGCTAGAGATGGGACCGGTCCCCAAGAGACCCAGTACTTC. Residues: CSARDGTGPQETQYF.

This clonotype was seen more than once but under ten times. This chain links TRBV30 with TRBJ2-6, with 8 bases fitting TRBD1. Germline V gene data show CDR1 as GTSNPN and CDR2 as SVGIG (reference sequence). Unmatched junction bases numbered 6, after V lost 5 bases and J lost 0 bases. The CDR3 totals 16 residues. The CDR3 sequence is CAWGQGPFSGANVLTF. The CDR3 DNA is TGTGCCTGGGGACAGGGCCCTTTCTCTGGGGCCAACGTCCTGACTTTC. Full variable domain (remainder filled in from reference TRBV30 and TRBJ2-6): SQTIHQWPATLVQPVGSPLSLECTVEGTSNPNLYWYRQAAGRGLQLLFYSVGIGQISSEVPQNLSASRPQDRQFILSSKKLLLSDSGFYLCAWGQGPFSGANVLTFGAGSRLTVL.

The gene calls are TRBV27 and TRBJ1-1; no firm D call. Per the germline V gene, CDR1 is MNHEY and CDR2 is SMNVEV (reference sequence). This CDR3 spans 14 amino acids. The ends were cut back, 2 bases at V and 4 bases at J, with 11 bases in the middle. CDR3 sequence reads: CASSLERSGTEAFF. The CDR3 DNA reads TGTGCCAGCAGTTTAGAAAGATCGGGCACTGAAGCTTTCTTT.

This clonotype showed up just a few times. This chain connects TRBV28 to TRBJ1-1; 7 bases agree with TRBD1. The germline CDR1 and CDR2 sequences are MDHEN and SYDVKM. The CDR3 has 15 amino acids. J was trimmed by 12 bases and V by 6 bases; bases with no gene match: 19. For the CDR3, the DNA is TGTGCCAGCAGCCCCAACCCGTCCCCCCAGGGGGGCTCTTTCTTT. Amino acids: CASSPNPSPQGGSFF.

This chain uses TRBV24-1 with TRBJ2-7, with D tentatively TRBD2 (5 bases). Germline-derived CDR1 and CDR2 are KGHDR and SFDVKD. The length of the CDR3 is 16 residues. V was cut by 0 bases and J by 1 base, with 12 bases left in between. In DNA form, the CDR3 reads TGTGCCACCAGTGATTTGCAGGACCGGGGATCCTACGAGCAGTACTTC. It encodes CATSDLQDRGSYEQYF.